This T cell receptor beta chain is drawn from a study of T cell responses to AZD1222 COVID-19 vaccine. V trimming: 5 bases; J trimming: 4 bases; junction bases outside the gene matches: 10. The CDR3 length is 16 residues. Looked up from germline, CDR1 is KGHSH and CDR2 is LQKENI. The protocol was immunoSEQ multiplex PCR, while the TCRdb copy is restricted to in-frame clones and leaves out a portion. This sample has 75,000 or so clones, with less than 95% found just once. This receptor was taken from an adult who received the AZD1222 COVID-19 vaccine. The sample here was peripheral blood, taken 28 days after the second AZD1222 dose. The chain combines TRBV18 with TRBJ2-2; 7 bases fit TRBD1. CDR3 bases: TGTGCCAGCTCATCTCGACAGGGATCGACCACCGGGGAGCTGTTTTTT. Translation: CASSSRQGSTTGELFF.